Listed below are T cell receptor beta chains from one sample, sequenced in a study of lymphopenia after photon versus proton radiotherapy. Libraries were prepared by immunoSEQ multiplex PCR; TCRdb keeps only in-frame clonotypes and omits some of them. The sample holds roughly 41,000 clones, 70% to 90% seen once. The sample consisted of peripheral blood, taken from a patient treated with photon-based radiotherapy. The receptors shown here come from a middle-aged man with gastric cancer. Each CDR3 is given with its conserved first and last residue. A D gene is named only where the DNA matches it firmly. The size entry is marked missing in some rows and otherwise reads once, few, many or a size class.

v_gene: TRBV7-9
j_gene: TRBJ1-1
d_gene: TRBD1
abundance: -
CDR3nt: TGTGCCAGCAGCCCCCCCTCTGACAGGGGCGCTTTCTTT
CDR3aa: CASSPPSDRGAFF

v_gene: TRBV7-2
j_gene: TRBJ2-1
d_gene: -
abundance: -
CDR3nt: TGTGCCAGCAGCTTAGCAGTGGATCATGAGCAGTTCTTC
CDR3aa: CASSLAVDHEQFF

v_gene: TRBV9
j_gene: TRBJ2-2
d_gene: TRBD2
abundance: -
CDR3nt: TGTGCCAGCAGCGTAGGACTAGCGGTTAACACCGGGGAGCTGTTTTTT
CDR3aa: CASSVGLAVNTGELFF

v_gene: TRBV5-6
j_gene: TRBJ2-2
d_gene: TRBD2
abundance: -
CDR3nt: TGTGCCAGCGCCTGGCGGGAGGACACCGGGGAGCTGTTTTTT
CDR3aa: CASAWREDTGELFF

v_gene: TRBV5-4
j_gene: TRBJ2-7
d_gene: TRBD2
abundance: -
CDR3nt: TGTGCCAGCAGCTTGCGCGGGAGTACCTACGAGCAGTACTTC
CDR3aa: CASSLRGSTYEQYF

v_gene: TRBV7-7
j_gene: TRBJ1-4
d_gene: -
abundance: -
CDR3nt: TGTGCCAGCAGCTTAGGACGGAATAATGAAAAACTGTTTTTT
CDR3aa: CASSLGRNNEKLFF

v_gene: TRBV4-1
j_gene: TRBJ2-7
d_gene: -
abundance: -
CDR3nt: TGCGCCAGCAGCCAAGACTCGGGACGCGGCGAGCAGTACTTC
CDR3aa: CASSQDSGRGEQYF

v_gene: TRBV5-6
j_gene: TRBJ1-2
d_gene: TRBD1
abundance: -
CDR3nt: TGTGCCAGCAGCTTGAGGGACAGGGGGCTTTATGGCTACACCTTC
CDR3aa: CASSLRDRGLYGYTF

v_gene: TRBV7-9
j_gene: TRBJ1-1
d_gene: -
abundance: -
CDR3nt: TGTGCCAGCAGCTTAGTGGTAACTGAAGCTTTCTTT
CDR3aa: CASSLVVTEAFF

v_gene: TRBV19
j_gene: TRBJ1-2
d_gene: -
abundance: few
CDR3nt: TGTGCCAGTAGTATACCCTACAAGGGGGTGAACTATGGCTACACCTTC
CDR3aa: CASSIPYKGVNYGYTF

v_gene: TRBV11-2
j_gene: TRBJ2-1
d_gene: -
abundance: -
CDR3nt: TGTGCCAGCAGCCGACAGACCTTCTCCTACAATGAGCAGTTCTTC
CDR3aa: CASSRQTFSYNEQFF

v_gene: TRBV18
j_gene: TRBJ1-1
d_gene: -
abundance: once
CDR3nt: TGTGCCAGCTCACAGGGATTGAACACTGAAGCTTTCTTT
CDR3aa: CASSQGLNTEAFF

v_gene: TRBV6-1
j_gene: TRBJ2-2
d_gene: TRBD1
abundance: -
CDR3nt: TGTGCCAGCAGTGTCCGACAGGGGACCGGGGAGCTGTTTTTT
CDR3aa: CASSVRQGTGELFF

v_gene: TRBV5-1
j_gene: TRBJ2-2
d_gene: TRBD2
abundance: -
CDR3nt: TGCGCCAGCAGCGTGACTAGCGACCACACCGGGGAGCTGTTTTTT
CDR3aa: CASSVTSDHTGELFF

v_gene: TRBV4-3
j_gene: TRBJ2-3
d_gene: -
abundance: -
CDR3nt: TGCGCCAGCAGCCAAGTGGCGGGGAGGACAGATACGCAGTATTTT
CDR3aa: CASSQVAGRTDTQYF

v_gene: TRBV21-1
j_gene: TRBJ1-1
d_gene: -
abundance: -
CDR3nt: TGTGCCAGCAGCAAAAAGGGCACGGGCACTGAAGCTTTCTTT
CDR3aa: CASSKKGTGTEAFF

v_gene: TRBV18
j_gene: TRBJ2-1
d_gene: -
abundance: -
CDR3nt: TGTGCCAGCTCACCAAACTCCTACAATGAGCAGTTCTTC
CDR3aa: CASSPNSYNEQFF

v_gene: TRBV6-1
j_gene: TRBJ1-1
d_gene: -
abundance: few
CDR3nt: TGTGCCAGCAGTGAAATGGGGGTCACTGAAGCTTTCTTT
CDR3aa: CASSEMGVTEAFF

v_gene: TRBV7-6
j_gene: TRBJ2-3
d_gene: TRBD1
abundance: -
CDR3nt: TGTGCCAGCAGCCGGGACCGGGACAGGACAACGCAGTATTTT
CDR3aa: CASSRDRDRTTQYF

v_gene: TRBV15
j_gene: TRBJ2-7
d_gene: -
abundance: -
CDR3nt: TGTGCCACCAGCAGAGAGGCTCGGGGGAACTACGAGCAGTACTTC
CDR3aa: CATSREARGNYEQYF

v_gene: TRBV9
j_gene: TRBJ1-1
d_gene: -
abundance: -
CDR3nt: TGTGCCAGCAGCGTAGCTTTAATGGGCACTGAAGCTTTCTTT
CDR3aa: CASSVALMGTEAFF

v_gene: TRBV28
j_gene: TRBJ1-3
d_gene: -
abundance: once
CDR3nt: TGTGCCAGCAGTTTATGGGCAGGGCCCTCTGGAAACACCATATATTTT
CDR3aa: CASSLWAGPSGNTIYF

v_gene: TRBV10-1
j_gene: TRBJ1-2
d_gene: -
abundance: few
CDR3nt: TGCGCAGTCTCAGGACTGACCCAAGGTAACTATGGCTACACCTTC
CDR3aa: CAVSGLTQGNYGYTF